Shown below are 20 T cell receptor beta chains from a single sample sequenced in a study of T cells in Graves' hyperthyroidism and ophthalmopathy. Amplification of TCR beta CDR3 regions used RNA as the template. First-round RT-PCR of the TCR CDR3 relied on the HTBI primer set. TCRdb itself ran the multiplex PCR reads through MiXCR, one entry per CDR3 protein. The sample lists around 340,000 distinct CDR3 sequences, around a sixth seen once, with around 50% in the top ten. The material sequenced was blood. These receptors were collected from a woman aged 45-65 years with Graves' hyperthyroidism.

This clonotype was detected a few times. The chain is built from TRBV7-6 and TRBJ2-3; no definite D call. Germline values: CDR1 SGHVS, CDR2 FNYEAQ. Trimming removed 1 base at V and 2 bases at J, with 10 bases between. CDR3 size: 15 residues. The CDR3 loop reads CASSLGRGATDTQYF. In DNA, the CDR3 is TGTGCCAGCAGCTTAGGTCGTGGCGCCACAGATACGCAGTATTTT.

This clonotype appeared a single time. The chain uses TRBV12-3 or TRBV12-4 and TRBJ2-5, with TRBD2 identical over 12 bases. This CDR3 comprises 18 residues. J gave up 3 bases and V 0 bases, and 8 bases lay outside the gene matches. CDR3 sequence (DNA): TGTGCCAGCAGTTTAGCGCGACTAGCGGGGGACCAAGAAGAGACCCAGTACTTC. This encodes CASSLARLAGDQEETQYF.

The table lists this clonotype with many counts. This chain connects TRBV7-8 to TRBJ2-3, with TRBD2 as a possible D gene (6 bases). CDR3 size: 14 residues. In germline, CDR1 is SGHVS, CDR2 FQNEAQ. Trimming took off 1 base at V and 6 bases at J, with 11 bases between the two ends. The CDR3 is CASSLVAGGDTQYF. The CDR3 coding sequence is TGTGCCAGCAGCTTAGTAGCCGGAGGGGATACGCAGTATTTT.

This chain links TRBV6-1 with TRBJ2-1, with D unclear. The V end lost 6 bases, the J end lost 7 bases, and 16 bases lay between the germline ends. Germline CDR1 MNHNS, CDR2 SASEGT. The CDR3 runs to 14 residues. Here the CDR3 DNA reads TGTGCCAGCAGAGAAAGGAGTCTGGATAATGAGCAGTTCTTC. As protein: CASRERSLDNEQFF.

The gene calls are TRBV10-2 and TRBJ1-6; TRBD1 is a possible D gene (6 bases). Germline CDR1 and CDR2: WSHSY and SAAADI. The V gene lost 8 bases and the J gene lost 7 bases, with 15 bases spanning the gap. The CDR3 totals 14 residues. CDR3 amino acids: CASFQSGVNSPLHF. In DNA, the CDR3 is TGCGCCAGCTTCCAGTCAGGGGTGAATTCACCCCTCCACTTT.

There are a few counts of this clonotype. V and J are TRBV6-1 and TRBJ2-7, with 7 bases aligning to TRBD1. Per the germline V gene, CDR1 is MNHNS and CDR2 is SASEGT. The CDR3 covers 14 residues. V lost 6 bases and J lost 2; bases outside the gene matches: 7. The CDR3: CASRTGIGAYEQYF. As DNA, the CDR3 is TGTGCCAGCAGGACAGGGATTGGAGCCTACGAGCAGTACTTC.

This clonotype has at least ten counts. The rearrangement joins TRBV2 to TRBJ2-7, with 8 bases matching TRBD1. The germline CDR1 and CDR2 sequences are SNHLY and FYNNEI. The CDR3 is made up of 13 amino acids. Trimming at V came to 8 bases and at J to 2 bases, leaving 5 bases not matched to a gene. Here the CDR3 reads CASAGGKTYEQYV. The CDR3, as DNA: TGTGCCAGCGCAGGGGGCAAGACCTACGAGCAGTACGTC.

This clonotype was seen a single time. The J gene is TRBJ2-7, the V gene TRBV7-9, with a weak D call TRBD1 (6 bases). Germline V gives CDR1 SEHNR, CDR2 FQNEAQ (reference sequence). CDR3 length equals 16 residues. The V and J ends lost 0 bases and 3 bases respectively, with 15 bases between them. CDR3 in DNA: TGTGCCAGCAGCTTAGCCACCGGGACACCGAGCTACGAGCAGTACGTC. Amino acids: CASSLATGTPSYEQYV.

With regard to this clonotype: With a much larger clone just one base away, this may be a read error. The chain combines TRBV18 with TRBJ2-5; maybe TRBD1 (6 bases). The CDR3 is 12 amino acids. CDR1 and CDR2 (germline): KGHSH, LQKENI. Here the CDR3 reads CVSSPTGETQYF. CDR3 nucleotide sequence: TGTGTCAGCTCACCTACAGGGGAGACCCAGTACTTC.

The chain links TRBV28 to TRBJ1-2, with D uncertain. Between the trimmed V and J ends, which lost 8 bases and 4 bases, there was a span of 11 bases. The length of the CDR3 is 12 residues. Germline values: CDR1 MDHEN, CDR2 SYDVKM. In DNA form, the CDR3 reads TGTGCCAGCCGGGGATCCAGCTATGGCTACACCTTC. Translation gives CASRGSSYGYTF.

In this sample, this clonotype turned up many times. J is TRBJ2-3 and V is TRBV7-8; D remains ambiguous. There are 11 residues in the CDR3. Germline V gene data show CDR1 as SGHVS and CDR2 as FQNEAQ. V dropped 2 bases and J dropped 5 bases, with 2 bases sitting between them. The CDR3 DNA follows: TGTGCCAGCAGCTTAATAGATACGCAGTATTTT. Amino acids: CASSLIDTQYF.

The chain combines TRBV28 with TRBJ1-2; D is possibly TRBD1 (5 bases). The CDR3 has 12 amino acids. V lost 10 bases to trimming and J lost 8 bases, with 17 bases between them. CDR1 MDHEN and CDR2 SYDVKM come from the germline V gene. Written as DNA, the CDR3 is TGTGCCACCAAAACAGGAGGGAGAGGCTACACCTTC. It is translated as CATKTGGRGYTF.

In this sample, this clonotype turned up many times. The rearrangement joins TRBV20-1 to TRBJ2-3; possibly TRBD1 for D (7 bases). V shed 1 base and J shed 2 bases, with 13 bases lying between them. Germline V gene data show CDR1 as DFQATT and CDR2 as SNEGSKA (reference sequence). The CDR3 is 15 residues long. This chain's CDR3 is CSARVQGDFTDTQYF. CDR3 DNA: TGCAGTGCTAGAGTTCAGGGGGACTTCACAGATACGCAGTATTTT.

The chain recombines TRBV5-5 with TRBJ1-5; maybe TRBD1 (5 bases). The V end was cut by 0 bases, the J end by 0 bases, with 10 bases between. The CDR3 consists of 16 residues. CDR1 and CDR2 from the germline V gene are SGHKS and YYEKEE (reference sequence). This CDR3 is CASSLETGYSNQPQHF. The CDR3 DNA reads TGTGCCAGCAGCTTGGAAACAGGTTATAGCAATCAGCCCCAGCATTTT.

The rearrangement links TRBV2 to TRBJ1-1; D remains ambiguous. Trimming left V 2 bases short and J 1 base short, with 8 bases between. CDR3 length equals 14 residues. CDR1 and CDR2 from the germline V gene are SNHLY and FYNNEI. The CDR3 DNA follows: TGTGCCAGCAGTGAATACAGTCCGAACACTGAAGCTTTCTTT. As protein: CASSEYSPNTEAFF.

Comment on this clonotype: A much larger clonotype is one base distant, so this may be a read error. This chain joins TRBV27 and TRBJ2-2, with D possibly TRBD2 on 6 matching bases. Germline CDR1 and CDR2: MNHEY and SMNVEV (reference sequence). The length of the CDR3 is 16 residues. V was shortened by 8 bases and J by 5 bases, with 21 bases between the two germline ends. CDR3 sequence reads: CASALGRGVYTGELFF. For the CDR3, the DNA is TGTGCCAGCGCGCTGGGGCGGGGAGTTTATACCGGGGAGCTGTTTTTT.

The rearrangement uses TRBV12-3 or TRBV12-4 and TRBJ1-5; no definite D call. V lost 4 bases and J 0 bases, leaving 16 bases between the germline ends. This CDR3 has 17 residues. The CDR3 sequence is CASSYSVGGHSNQPQHF. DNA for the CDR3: TGTGCCAGCAGTTACTCGGTCGGCGGCCATAGCAATCAGCCCCAGCATTTT.

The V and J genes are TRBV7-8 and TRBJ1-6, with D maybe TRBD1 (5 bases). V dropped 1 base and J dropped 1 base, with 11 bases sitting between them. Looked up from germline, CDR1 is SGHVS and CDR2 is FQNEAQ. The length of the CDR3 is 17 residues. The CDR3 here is CASSLDRLESYNSPLHF. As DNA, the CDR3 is TGTGCCAGCAGCTTAGACAGGCTAGAATCCTATAATTCACCCCTCCACTTT.

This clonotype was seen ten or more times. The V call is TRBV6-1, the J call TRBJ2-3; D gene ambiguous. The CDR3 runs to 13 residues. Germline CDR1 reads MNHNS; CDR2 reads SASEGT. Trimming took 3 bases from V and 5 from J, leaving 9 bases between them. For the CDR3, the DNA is TGTGCCAGCAGTGATTGGTCAGGAGATACGCAGTATTTT. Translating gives CASSDWSGDTQYF.

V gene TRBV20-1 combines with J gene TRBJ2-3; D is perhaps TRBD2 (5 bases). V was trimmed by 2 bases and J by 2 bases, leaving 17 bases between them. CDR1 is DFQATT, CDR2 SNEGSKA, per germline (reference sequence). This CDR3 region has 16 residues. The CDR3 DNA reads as TGCAGTGCTAGACGAGACTCCTTCGGGGTCACAGATACGCAGTATTTT. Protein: CSARRDSFGVTDTQYF.